The 29 T cell receptor beta chains given below trace back to one sample, sequenced in a study of T cell repertoires in cytomegalovirus infection (dated by TCRdb to about 2019). No antigens are known for them. The sample's treatment or condition label, decoded: in vitro stimulation with specific CMV peptide epitopes to enrich CMV-specific T cells. TCRdb names Illumina HiSeq 1500 as the instrument used. TCRdb reworked the public reads: Q25 trimming with fastp, MiXCR clone assembly, productive beta chains retained. Each record represents a unique CDR3 protein, reported with the most common genes and DNA among its rows. The sample yields over 45,000 distinct CDR3 sequences; about a fifth were counted once. 26% of the sample belongs to the ten largest clones. Sequenced here: CD8+ T cells from cultured PBMCs, sampled from culture after CMV antigen stimulation. These TCRs come from a human donor in good health (CMV status not recorded). Some clones in this sample may be carry-over from other donors' samples.

This clonotype was counted at least ten times. V is TRBV4-2 and J is TRBJ1-1; D perhaps matches TRBD1 (5 bases). Germline V gene sequence: CDR1 LGHNA, CDR2 YNFKEQ. The CDR3 covers 16 residues. V lost 0 bases to trimming and J lost 2 bases, with 13 bases between them. In DNA, the CDR3 is TGTGCCAGCAGCCAAGATACAGCAGGGAGAAACACTGAAGCTTTCTTT. As protein: CASSQDTAGRNTEAFF.

This clonotype has ten or more counts. This chain's CDR3 is CAISENGESYEQYF. The CDR3, as DNA: TGTGCCATCAGTGAGAACGGGGAGTCCTACGAGCAGTACTTC. The chain recombines TRBV10-3 with TRBJ2-7, with D perhaps TRBD2 (5 bases). Looked up from germline, CDR1 is ENHRY and CDR2 is SYGVKD. Trimming removed 2 bases from V and 1 base from J, with 9 bases in between. The CDR3 runs 14 residues.

This clonotype was counted ten times or more. The chain's CDR3 is CASSLRTSGRFLTNEQFF. CDR3 coding DNA: TGTGCCAGCAGTTTAAGGACTAGCGGGAGATTTCTGACCAATGAGCAGTTCTTC. The chain couples TRBV28 to TRBJ2-1; 13 positions agree with TRBD2. This CDR3 is 18 amino acids long. V shed 2 bases and J 6 bases; nucleotides not matched to a gene: 10. CDR1 MDHEN and CDR2 SYDVKM come from the germline V gene.

This clonotype was seen a handful of times. The chain combines TRBV6-5 with TRBJ1-4; D is possibly TRBD1 (5 bases). Trimming left V 8 bases short and J 3 bases short, with 10 bases between. Per the germline V gene, CDR1 is MNHEY and CDR2 is SVGAGI. The CDR3 totals 13 residues. CDR3 region: CASSWGANEKLFF. The CDR3 DNA is TGTGCCAGCTCTTGGGGGGCTAATGAAAAACTGTTTTTT.

This clonotype was seen only a few times. V usage is TRBV12-3 or TRBV12-4 and J usage is TRBJ1-1; no clear D. The CDR3 runs to 14 residues. V was pared by 3 bases and J by 5 bases, with 13 bases between. The DNA of the CDR3 is TGTGCCAGCAGTTTTGAGGTCGGGAGTACTGAAGCTTTCTTT. Residues: CASSFEVGSTEAFF.

A few counts support this clonotype. The chain uses TRBV7-8 and TRBJ1-2, with D possibly TRBD1 on 6 matching bases. V was trimmed by 5 bases and J by 7 bases, leaving 17 bases between them. Germline CDR1 reads SGHVS; CDR2 reads FQNEAQ. The CDR3 has 14 residues. The CDR3 here is CASSQIVGASGYTF. In nucleotides, the CDR3 is TGTGCCAGCAGCCAGATCGTGGGGGCGAGTGGCTACACCTTC.

This clonotype turned up a few times. The genes are TRBV2 and TRBJ1-4, with D unclear. V dropped 7 bases and J dropped 0 bases, with 12 bases sitting between them. The CDR3 extends over 15 amino acids. Per the germline V gene, CDR1 is SNHLY and CDR2 is FYNNEI. Here the CDR3 DNA reads TGTGCCAGCATCGGGGTCCAAGCAACTAATGAAAAACTGTTTTTT. The encoded protein is CASIGVQATNEKLFF.

This clonotype was detected only a few times. The CDR3 DNA reads TGTGCCAGCACTGGGGCGGGAAACACCATATATTTT. It codes for CASTGAGNTIYF. The chain employs TRBV7-2 and TRBJ1-3; maybe TRBD1 (5 bases). V was trimmed by 7 bases and J by 4 bases, leaving 8 bases between them. The V gene's germline CDR1 is SGHTA and CDR2 FQGNSA. CDR3 length: 12 amino acids.

This clonotype was counted only a few times. The gene calls are TRBV7-2 and TRBJ2-7; tentatively, D is TRBD1 (5 bases). V was trimmed by 0 bases and J by 1 base, leaving 7 bases between them. Per germline, CDR1 SGHTA and CDR2 FQGNSA. The CDR3 is made up of 14 amino acids. CDR3 protein: CASSLARTSYEQYF. CDR3 in DNA: TGTGCCAGCAGCTTAGCAAGGACATCCTACGAGCAGTACTTC.

This clonotype was seen more than once but under ten times. The V call is TRBV7-7, the J call TRBJ1-4; D perhaps matches TRBD1 (6 bases). V lost 1 base and J 6 bases, leaving 15 bases between the germline ends. CDR1 SSHAT and CDR2 FNYEAQ come from the germline V gene (reference sequence). This CDR3 spans 16 amino acids. CDR3 region: CASSLGSWGQDEKLFF. The CDR3 region has the DNA TGTGCCAGCAGCTTAGGTTCGTGGGGGCAGGATGAAAAACTGTTTTTT.

This clonotype showed up just a few times. The chain combines TRBV27 with TRBJ1-1; possibly TRBD1 for D (5 bases). The CDR3 has 14 residues. V lost 0 bases to trimming and J lost 6 bases, with 11 bases between them. Germline CDR1 and CDR2: MNHEY and SMNVEV (reference sequence). The CDR3 coding sequence is TGTGCCAGCAGTTTATCCTGGGGACTCCCTGAAGCTTTCTTT. It is translated as CASSLSWGLPEAFF.

This clonotype turned up a few times. The V gene is TRBV7-2, the J gene TRBJ2-7, with 9 positions matching TRBD2. The CDR3 contains 16 residues. The germline CDR1 and CDR2 sequences are SGHTA and FQGNSA. V shed 1 base and J 2 bases; nucleotides not matched to a gene: 6. In DNA form, the CDR3 reads TGTGCCAGCAGCTTAGGGGATAGCGGGAGAACCTACGAGCAGTACTTC. Amino acid sequence: CASSLGDSGRTYEQYF.

In this sample, this clonotype turned up many times. The chain recombines TRBV12-3 or TRBV12-4 with TRBJ1-1; D unclear. V lost 1 base and J 4 bases, leaving 4 bases between the germline ends. This CDR3 is built from 12 residues. The CDR3 coding sequence is TGTGCCAGCAGTTTAGGACGCACTGAAGCTTTCTTT. Its protein product is CASSLGRTEAFF.

This clonotype has at least ten counts. The chain links TRBV6-2 or TRBV6-3 to TRBJ2-3; 9 nucleotides match TRBD2. CDR3 length equals 16 residues. The germline CDR1 and CDR2 sequences are MNHEY and SVGEGT. V gave up 5 bases and J gave up 1 base; unmatched junction bases: 7. The CDR3 DNA reads as TGTGCCAGCAGTCGGACTAGCGCGGTCGGCACAGATACGCAGTATTTT. This sequence encodes CASSRTSAVGTDTQYF.

The chain has TRBV29-1 and TRBJ2-7; 9 nucleotides agree with TRBD1. CDR1 and CDR2 (germline): SQVTM, ANQGSEA. Trimming took 6 bases from V and 5 from J; bases not matched to a gene: 8. The CDR3 is made up of 13 amino acids. DNA of the CDR3: TGCAGCGTCCCTATTGGGACAGGGAACGAGCAGTACTTC. The encoded protein is CSVPIGTGNEQYF.

J is TRBJ2-1 and V is TRBV7-2; D unclear. Trimming took 2 bases from V and 0 from J, leaving 11 bases between them. This CDR3 is 16 amino acids long. The V gene's germline CDR1 is SGHTA and CDR2 FQGNSA. CDR3 nucleotides: TGTGCCAGCAGCTTAATAGCCTCGAGCTCCTACAATGAGCAGTTCTTC. Amino acids: CASSLIASSSYNEQFF.

The chain is built from TRBV12-5 and TRBJ2-7; D call uncertain. In germline, CDR1 is LGHNT, CDR2 FRNRAP. V was trimmed by 1 base and J by 0 bases, leaving 4 bases between them. The CDR3 sequence is 13 residues long. The CDR3 spells CASGLADSYEQYF. CDR3 nucleotides: TGTGCTAGTGGTTTGGCTGACTCCTACGAGCAGTACTTC.

This chain uses TRBV5-1 with TRBJ1-2, with TRBD1 matching 7 bases. The CDR3 covers 15 residues. V gave up 3 bases and J gave up 4 bases; unmatched junction bases: 9. Germline V gene data show CDR1 as SGHRS and CDR2 as YFSETQ. The CDR3 nucleotides read TGCGCCAGCAGCTCGACAGGGTGGGATAGCTATGGCTACACCTTC. Translation gives CASSSTGWDSYGYTF.

Many counts were recorded for this clonotype. The J gene is TRBJ1-1, the V gene TRBV10-3, with D possibly being TRBD1 (5 bases). This CDR3 comprises 15 residues. Trimming pared 5 bases from V and 1 base from J, leaving 14 bases between. The germline CDR1 and CDR2 sequences are ENHRY and SYGVKD. DNA for the CDR3: TGTGCCATCAGTCGAGAGGAGGGGCGGAACACTGAAGCTTTCTTT. Translating it yields CAISREEGRNTEAFF.

This clonotype occurred a few times. The chain links TRBV11-2 to TRBJ2-7; 10 bases align to TRBD2. The CDR3 extends over 15 amino acids. Germline CDR1 is SGHAT and CDR2 is FQNNGV. V lost 5 bases and J lost 5; bases outside the gene matches: 9. CDR3 amino acids: CASSPLRLAGDEQYF. CDR3 coding DNA: TGTGCCAGCAGCCCATTACGTCTAGCGGGAGACGAGCAGTACTTC.

This clonotype is classed as medium-sized (0.01 to 0.1%). The chain couples TRBV12-3 or TRBV12-4 to TRBJ2-7, with 8 bases identical to TRBD1. The trim removed 5 bases at V and 2 bases at J, leaving 5 bases unmatched. The CDR3 consists of 14 residues. The CDR3 here is CASSPRDRTYEQYF. The CDR3 DNA reads TGTGCCAGCAGTCCACGGGACAGGACCTACGAGCAGTACTTC.

The chain couples TRBV6-2 or TRBV6-3 to TRBJ1-1, with D possibly matching TRBD1 (5 bases). The CDR3 extends over 14 amino acids. V lost 2 bases, J lost 3 bases, and 10 bases lay in between. Germline loops: CDR1 MNHEY, CDR2 SVGEGT. CDR3 DNA sequence: TGTGCCAGCAGTTACGGGGGAGAGCACACTGAAGCTTTCTTT. Translated: CASSYGGEHTEAFF.

In this sample, this clonotype turned up many times. This chain uses TRBV7-2 with TRBJ2-7; TRBD1 matches 9 bases. In germline, CDR1 is SGHTA, CDR2 FQGNSA. The CDR3 has 14 residues. V shed 5 bases, J shed 3 bases, and the junction held 5 bases outside the gene matches. The CDR3 loop reads CASSRGQGIYEQYF. The DNA for the CDR3 is TGTGCCAGCAGCCGGGGACAGGGTATCTACGAGCAGTACTTC.

This clonotype was found a few times. As DNA, the CDR3 is TGTGCCAGCAGTCGGGACAGGACCTATGGCTACACCTTC. Residues: CASSRDRTYGYTF. The V gene is TRBV7-9, the J gene TRBJ1-2, with 8 bases that match TRBD1. J was trimmed by 4 bases and V by 6 bases; bases with no gene match: 4. The CDR3 length is 13 residues. In germline, CDR1 is SEHNR, CDR2 FQNEAQ (reference sequence).

This clonotype appeared a few times. The V and J genes are TRBV6-2 or TRBV6-3 and TRBJ2-3; perhaps TRBD2 as D (5 bases). Germline V gene sequence: CDR1 MNHEY, CDR2 SVGEGT. The CDR3 contains 16 residues. Trimming took 0 bases from V and 4 from J, leaving 14 bases between them. CDR3 in DNA: TGTGCCAGCAGTTACTCGAAAGCTAGGACTTCAGATACGCAGTATTTT. As protein: CASSYSKARTSDTQYF.

In its sample, this clonotype was seen a few times. V and J are TRBV7-9 and TRBJ2-4; D call uncertain. Trimming shortened V by 5 bases and J by 1 base, and 9 bases separated the two germline ends. Germline-derived CDR1 and CDR2 are SEHNR and FQNEAQ (reference sequence). The CDR3 is 14 residues long. The CDR3, as DNA: TGTGCCAGCAGCACCGACTTCGCCAAAAACATTCAGTACTTC. Translating it yields CASSTDFAKNIQYF. The entire variable domain, with the rest obtained from reference TRBV7-9 and TRBJ2-4, is as follows: DTGVSQNPRHKITKRGQNVTFRCDPISEHNRLYWYRQTLGQGPEFLTYFQNEAQLEKSRLLSDRFSAERPKGSFSTLEIQRTEQGDSAMYLCASSTDFAKNIQYFGAGTRLSVL.

The chain employs TRBV7-3 and TRBJ2-1; 9 bases line up with TRBD2. V lost 5 bases and J lost 9; bases outside the gene matches: 14. In germline, CDR1 is SGHTA, CDR2 FQGTGA. CDR3 size: 16 residues. CDR3 sequence: CASSPGLAGPGGEQFF. The CDR3 DNA follows: TGTGCCAGCAGCCCGGGGCTAGCGGGACCGGGGGGTGAGCAGTTCTTC.

This clonotype was seen a handful of times. V and J are TRBV6-5 and TRBJ1-2, with D perhaps TRBD1 (5 bases). The CDR3 extends over 13 amino acids. CDR1 and CDR2 (germline): MNHEY, SVGAGI. The V gene lost 0 bases and the J gene lost 6 bases, with 8 bases spanning the gap. The CDR3 sequence: CASSYSRGNGYTF. In DNA form, the CDR3 reads TGTGCCAGCAGTTACTCGAGGGGTAATGGCTACACCTTC.

The CDR3 coding sequence is TGTGCCAGCAGTTTGGGGACAGGGTCAAATGAGCAGTTCTTC. Protein: CASSLGTGSNEQFF. This chain links TRBV27 with TRBJ2-1; 9 nucleotides agree with TRBD1. The CDR3 is 14 residues long. Unmatched junction bases numbered 4, after V lost 3 bases and J lost 7 bases. Germline CDR1 reads MNHEY; CDR2 reads SMNVEV (reference sequence).